Sequencing of this T cell receptor beta chain was carried out in a study of shared clonotypes between healthy human individuals. General observations from the study: Among non-shared clonotypes, generation probabilities were lower than among those shared by all four donors. Enrolling few donors narrowed the genetic and exposure-history diversity that was represented.

Into CD45RA+ naive and CD45RA-negative memory subsets, the CD4+ cells were split. Profiled with immunoSEQ multiplex PCR; TCRdb holds only in-frame clones, not every one. The data hold about a million clones, with approximately 76% observed a single time. From germline, CDR1 is SGHVS and CDR2 FNYEAQ. The ends lost 0 bases at V and 4 bases at J; junction bases unmatched: 5. This CDR3 comprises 16 residues. Points on this clone: Its specificity is not known.

The receptor comes from a young man in good health. Sequenced sample: memory CD4+ T cells sorted from blood. Subset specified: CD45RA-negative fraction. The rearrangement joins TRBV7-6 to TRBJ2-3; TRBD2 aligns across 9 bases. This CDR3 is CASSLAGGGAADTQYF. The CDR3 DNA sequence: TGTGCCAGCAGCTTAGCAGGCGGGGGGGCAGCAGATACGCAGTATTTT. Full variable domain (remainder filled in from reference TRBV7-6 and TRBJ2-3): GAGVSQSPRYKVTKRGQDVALRCDPISGHVSLYWYRQALGQGPEFLTYFNYEAQQDKSGLPNDRFSAERPEGSISTLTIQRTEQRDSAMYRCASSLAGGGAADTQYFGPGTRLTVL.